This T cell receptor (beta chain) stems from a study of blood T cell repertoires in COVID-19. About the research overall: PBMCs, B-cell-depleted T cells, or T cells were the source of the cDNA or gDNA that made up the material.

As originally analysed: Scientists estimated how many nucleated cells there were by amplifying reference gene primers. Profiling relied on immunoSEQ multiplex PCR, and the TCRdb table lists in-frame clones only, not all of them. D and trimming were read from the DNA, whereas the V and J calls and clone size are those reported in that table. The sample carries fewer than 200,000 clones, 60% to 85% recorded once. CDR3 size: 14 residues. In germline, CDR1 is GTSNPN, CDR2 SVGIG (reference sequence). V was pared by 0 bases and J by 1 base, with 9 bases between. The sequence was collected from a man between 65 and 85 years old with acute or convalescent COVID-19. The J gene is TRBJ2-5, the V gene TRBV30; D is undetermined. The sequencing sample was made of peripheral blood. Here the CDR3 reads CAWSVPGLQETQYF. The CDR3 DNA is TGTGCCTGGAGTGTACCAGGCCTCCAAGAGACCCAGTACTTC. Complete variable domain (other parts from reference TRBV30 and TRBJ2-5): SQTIHQWPATLVQPVGSPLSLECTVEGTSNPNLYWYRQAAGRGLQLLFYSVGIGQISSEVPQNLSASRPQDRQFILSSKKLLLSDSGFYLCAWSVPGLQETQYFGPGTRLLVL.